One and the same sample provided the 29 T cell receptor beta chains below, sequenced in a study of blood T cells in healthy people across ages. A second roughly 7 to 12 cycle PCR used barcoded and J-beta primers. MiXCR, applied by TCRdb to the 5' RACE reads, yields one record per CDR3 protein. Counted here are about 900,000 distinct CDR3 sequences, 62% occurring once; the ten biggest clones make up around a quarter. Sequencing input: blood. Receptors originate from a man between 25 and 39 years old in good health.

This clonotype was counted only a few times. This chain uses TRBV4-3 with TRBJ2-1, with 8 bases identical to TRBD2. CDR3 length: 18 residues. With 0 bases clipped from V and 7 bases from J, the junction kept 14 bases outside the gene matches. In germline, CDR1 is LGHNA, CDR2 YSLEER. Here the CDR3 reads CASSQDPRASGYSNEQFF. DNA of the CDR3: TGCGCCAGCAGCCAAGATCCTCGAGCTAGCGGGTACTCTAATGAGCAGTTCTTC.

The V call is TRBV20-1, the J call TRBJ2-3; no reliable D call. Trimming removed 6 bases at V and 2 bases at J, with 12 bases between. Germline V gives CDR1 DFQATT, CDR2 SNEGSKA (reference sequence). The CDR3 extends over 13 amino acids. Here the CDR3 reads CSAHTAHTDTQYF. CDR3 in DNA: TGCAGTGCGCATACGGCTCACACAGATACGCAGTATTTT.

This clonotype was seen only a few times. The gene calls are TRBV27 and TRBJ1-2, with 11 positions matching TRBD1. Germline assignment: CDR1 MNHEY and CDR2 SMNVEV (reference sequence). The CDR3 extends over 16 amino acids. The J segment lost 4 bases and the V segment lost 0 bases, leaving 4 bases of the junction unmatched. CDR3 coding DNA: TGTGCCAGCAGTTTATCGGGACAGGGGGACTCCTATGGCTACACCTTC. Residues: CASSLSGQGDSYGYTF.

This clonotype was seen only once. The chain carries TRBV7-9 and TRBJ2-7; no definite D call. The germline V and J ends were trimmed by 5 bases and 0 bases, with 14 bases remaining between them. CDR1 and CDR2 from the germline V gene are SEHNR and FQNEAQ (reference sequence). The CDR3 has 15 residues. The CDR3 is CASSTSGALSYEQYF. For the CDR3, the DNA is TGTGCCAGCAGCACCTCGGGCGCCCTCTCCTACGAGCAGTACTTC. The variable domain in full, with the rest retrieved from reference TRBV7-9 and TRBJ2-7, is DTGVSQNPRHKITKRGQNVTFRCDPISEHNRLYWYRQTLGQGPEFLTYFQNEAQLEKSRLLSDRFSAERPKGSFSTLEIQRTEQGDSAMYLCASSTSGALSYEQYFGPGTRLTVT.

CDR3 loop: CASNSLGGGGGNEQYF. The CDR3 bases are TGCGCCAGCAACTCACTAGGAGGAGGGGGGGGCAATGAGCAGTACTTC. This chain uses TRBV4-3 with TRBJ2-5; possible D gene TRBD2, 7 bases. Germline V gene sequence: CDR1 LGHNA, CDR2 YSLEER. The length of the CDR3 is 16 residues. The V and J ends lost 7 bases and 11 bases respectively, with 29 bases between them.

V gene TRBV6-2 or TRBV6-3 combines with J gene TRBJ2-4, with D perhaps TRBD2 (5 bases). Germline CDR1 and CDR2: MNHEY and SVGEGT. V was pared by 6 bases and J by 8 bases, with 14 bases between. The CDR3 runs to 13 residues. In DNA, the CDR3 is TGTGCCAGCAGAACCAACGTGGGAGACATTCAGTACTTC. Its protein is CASRTNVGDIQYF.

This clonotype was detected only a few times. The V call is TRBV6-2 or TRBV6-3, the J call TRBJ2-1; possibly TRBD1 for D (6 bases). The CDR3 has 15 residues. Germline V gene data show CDR1 as MNHEY and CDR2 as SVGEGT. The V end lost 4 bases, the J end lost 4 bases, and 14 bases lay between the germline ends. The DNA for the CDR3 is TGTGCCAGCAGTTCTGCGACAGGCCCTTACAATGAGCAGTTCTTC. As protein: CASSSATGPYNEQFF.

The rearrangement links TRBV4-1 to TRBJ1-1, with D unclear. CDR3 length equals 16 residues. V was cut by 5 bases and J by 0 bases, with 16 bases left in between. The germline V gene encodes CDR1 MGHRA and CDR2 YSYEKL. The CDR3 DNA is TGCGCCAGCAGCGGTTTGGGCGGCCCCATGAACACTGAAGCTTTCTTT. It encodes CASSGLGGPMNTEAFF.

V and J are TRBV4-2 and TRBJ1-5; D is undetermined. The CDR3 loop spans 13 amino acids. Germline V lookup: CDR1 LGHNA, CDR2 YNFKEQ. V was shortened by 0 bases and J by 5 bases, with 5 bases between the two germline ends. CDR3 in amino acids: CASSQEMDQPQHF. The CDR3 DNA reads TGTGCCAGCAGCCAAGAGATGGATCAGCCCCAGCATTTT.

The CDR3 region has the DNA TGTGCCAGCAGTTACCCCACCAGGCAACTCTACGAGCAGTACTTC. This sequence encodes CASSYPTRQLYEQYF. The chain couples TRBV6-2 or TRBV6-3 to TRBJ2-7; D is uncertain. From germline, CDR1 is MNHEY and CDR2 SVGEGT. The CDR3 consists of 15 residues. Trimming stripped 2 bases from V and 3 bases from J, with 14 bases between.

Concerning this clonotype: The germline gene is not matched at one end of the junction; a read error may be the cause. The chain joins TRBV20-1 to TRBJ2-7, with 7 bases aligning to TRBD1. The CDR3 has 14 amino acids. Germline assignment: CDR1 DFQATT and CDR2 SNEGSKA (reference sequence). The CDR3 DNA reads as TGCAGTGCTAGGCAAGGGGGCGATTCCTACGGGCAGTACTTC. It specifies CSARQGGDSYGQYF.

This clonotype occurred once. This chain links TRBV7-9 with TRBJ2-1; 11 positions agree with TRBD2. There are 19 residues in the CDR3. The junction had 11 bases not matched to a gene; V was cut back by 2 bases and J by 2 bases. Germline V gives CDR1 SEHNR, CDR2 FQNEAQ (reference sequence). CDR3 nucleotide sequence: TGTGCCAGCAGCTTAAGTGGGGGAAGACTAGCGGGAACCTACAATGAGCAGTTCTTC. Translating it yields CASSLSGGRLAGTYNEQFF.

V is TRBV7-8 and J is TRBJ2-7, with D uncertain. The CDR3 spans 16 residues. Trimming removed 2 bases at V and 0 bases at J, with 14 bases between. From germline, CDR1 is SGHVS and CDR2 FQNEAQ. The CDR3 protein is CASSLYTGRSSYEQYF. CDR3 nucleotide sequence: TGTGCCAGCAGCTTATACACTGGAAGGTCCTCCTACGAGCAGTACTTC.

The V gene is TRBV10-3, the J gene TRBJ2-7, with 10 positions matching TRBD1. Germline CDR1 is ENHRY and CDR2 is SYGVKD. The CDR3 covers 14 residues. Trimming removed 7 bases from V and 4 bases from J; junction bases left unmatched: 7. DNA of the CDR3: TGTGCCATCAAGCCGGGACAGGGGCTATACGAGCAGTACTTC. It translates to CAIKPGQGLYEQYF.

This clonotype was found once. The chain carries TRBV6-5 and TRBJ2-7, with D unclear. V shed 5 bases and J shed 7 bases, with 18 bases lying between them. Germline loops: CDR1 MNHEY, CDR2 SVGAGI. CDR3 length equals 14 residues. The CDR3 here is CASSPSSRVGEQYF. In nucleotides, the CDR3 is TGTGCCAGCAGTCCTTCCTCTAGGGTCGGGGAGCAGTACTTC.

The chain is built from TRBV7-8 and TRBJ2-3; no reliable D call. V was pared by 5 bases and J by 4 bases, with 10 bases between. The CDR3 totals 13 residues. CDR1 SGHVS and CDR2 FQNEAQ come from the germline V gene. CDR3 sequence reads: CASSIGWADTQYF. The CDR3, as DNA: TGTGCCAGCAGCATAGGGTGGGCAGATACGCAGTATTTT.

The chain couples TRBV15 to TRBJ1-6; a possible D gene is TRBD1 (6 bases). Trimming stripped 0 bases from V and 11 bases from J, with 11 bases between. Germline CDR1 LNHNV, CDR2 YYDKDF (reference sequence). The CDR3 loop spans 14 amino acids. The CDR3 DNA follows: TGTGCCACCAGCAGAGATCCGGGGGCGACACCCCTCCACTTT. Protein sequence: CATSRDPGATPLHF.

This chain connects TRBV3-1 to TRBJ1-1; a possible D gene is TRBD1 (5 bases). Germline V CDR1 and CDR2: LGHDT, YNNKEL (reference sequence). Trimming cost V 1 base and J 4 bases, with 10 bases left between them. The CDR3 extends over 14 amino acids. In nucleotides, the CDR3 is TGTGCCAGCAGCCAAGGGAGGGGAGGCACTGAAGCTTTCTTT. Translation: CASSQGRGGTEAFF. Looking up the rest from reference TRBV3-1 and TRBJ1-1 gives the full variable domain: DTAVSQTPKYLVTQMGNDKSIKCEQNLGHDTMYWYKQDSKKFLKIMFSYNNKELIINETVPNRFSPKSPDKAHLNLHINSLELGDSAVYFCASSQGRGGTEAFFGQGTRLTVV.

V gene TRBV27 combines with J gene TRBJ1-1, with unresolved D. The CDR3 is 15 amino acids. Trimming cost V 6 bases and J 2 bases, with 16 bases left between them. The germline gives CDR1 MNHEY, CDR2 SMNVEV (reference sequence). CDR3 sequence: CASRERKGFNTEAFF. The CDR3 coding sequence is TGTGCCAGCAGAGAAAGAAAGGGTTTCAACACTGAAGCTTTCTTT.

Written as DNA, the CDR3 is TGTGGCGGGGATCCTAACTATGGCTACACCTTC. Protein product: CGGDPNYGYTF. The chain is built from TRBV7-9 and TRBJ1-2; D remains ambiguous. The germline CDR1 and CDR2 sequences are SEHNR and FQNEAQ (reference sequence). The CDR3 is 11 amino acids.

This clonotype was seen just once. The chain employs TRBV24-1 and TRBJ2-1, with TRBD1 matching 9 bases. Germline V gives CDR1 KGHDR, CDR2 SFDVKD. V was pared by 1 base and J by 10 bases, with 10 bases of the junction left unmatched. This CDR3 has 16 amino acids. The CDR3 reads CATSDFLGQGPNEQFF. CDR3 DNA sequence: TGTGCCACCAGTGATTTCCTGGGACAGGGACCTAACGAGCAGTTCTTC.

This clonotype was seen a few times. This rearrangement joins TRBV10-3 to TRBJ1-2, with D perhaps matching TRBD1 (5 bases). V lost 4 bases, J lost 6 bases, and 9 bases lay in between. CDR1 and CDR2 from the germline V gene are ENHRY and SYGVKD. This CDR3 is built from 12 residues. CDR3 nucleotide sequence: TGTGCCATCAGTGTCTCGGGGGATGGCTACACCTTC. Its translation is CAISVSGDGYTF.

The chain uses TRBV20-1 and TRBJ1-5; D remains ambiguous. V was trimmed by 1 base and J by 9 bases, leaving 13 bases between them. Germline loops: CDR1 DFQATT, CDR2 SNEGSKA (reference sequence). The CDR3 contains 13 residues. The CDR3 is CSARADSGGPQHF. CDR3 bases: TGCAGTGCTAGAGCCGATTCGGGTGGGCCCCAGCATTTT.

The CDR3 DNA is TGTGCCAGCAGCCAGAAGCCACAGGGGGCTAGCGGCTACACCTTC. Amino acid sequence: CASSQKPQGASGYTF. The chain uses TRBV3-1 and TRBJ1-2, with 9 nucleotides matching TRBD1. Germline CDR1 is LGHDT and CDR2 is YNNKEL (reference sequence). V shed 3 bases and J 8 bases; nucleotides not matched to a gene: 10. The CDR3 is 15 amino acids.

This chain joins TRBV28 and TRBJ1-1; 11 bases are shared with TRBD1. With 7 bases clipped from V and 5 bases from J, the junction kept 9 bases outside the gene matches. Germline loops: CDR1 MDHEN, CDR2 SYDVKM. This CDR3 has 15 amino acids. The CDR3 spells CASITPGTGGTEAFF. CDR3 DNA sequence: TGTGCCAGCATTACACCCGGGACAGGGGGAACTGAAGCTTTCTTT.

The chain recombines TRBV20-1 with TRBJ1-3; TRBD1 agrees at 7 bases. Germline-derived CDR1 and CDR2 are DFQATT and SNEGSKA (reference sequence). The junction had 8 bases not matched to a gene; V was cut back by 3 bases and J by 3 bases. This CDR3 spans 15 amino acids. Here the CDR3 DNA reads TGCAGTGCTAGTCAGGGGGAGGTCCGTGGAAACACCATATATTTT. Translated: CSASQGEVRGNTIYF.

The V call is TRBV6-2 or TRBV6-3, the J call TRBJ1-6; D gene ambiguous. The V gene lost 6 bases and the J gene lost 5 bases, with 8 bases spanning the gap. Germline CDR1 MNHEY, CDR2 SVGEGT. The CDR3 consists of 13 residues. CDR3 DNA: TGTGCCAGCAGGGTCGGCAATAATTCACCCCTCCACTTT. Its translation is CASRVGNNSPLHF.

This chain joins TRBV18 and TRBJ1-6; D is possibly TRBD1 (6 bases). V was trimmed by 2 bases and J by 8 bases, leaving 16 bases between them. CDR3 length: 16 amino acids. CDR1 KGHSH and CDR2 LQKENI come from the germline V gene. Written as DNA, the CDR3 is TGTGCCAGCTCACCAACGACAGGCGGCGGGTATTCACCCCTCCACTTT. It codes for CASSPTTGGGYSPLHF. Looking up the rest from reference TRBV18 and TRBJ1-6 gives the full variable domain: NAGVMQNPRHLVRRRGQEARLRCSPMKGHSHVYWYRQLPEEGLKFMVYLQKENIIDESGMPKERFSAEFPKEGPSILRIQQVVRGDSAAYFCASSPTTGGGYSPLHFGNGTRLTVT.

This rearrangement joins TRBV11-2 to TRBJ2-1; TRBD1 agrees at 8 bases. The CDR3 consists of 16 residues. CDR1 is SGHAT and CDR2 is FQNNGV in the germline V gene. With 4 bases clipped from V and 3 bases from J, the junction kept 8 bases outside the gene matches. The CDR3 coding sequence is TGTGCCAGCAGCTCGACAGGGGTCTCCTACTACAATGAGCAGTTCTTC. This sequence encodes CASSSTGVSYYNEQFF. The full variable domain, rest sourced from reference TRBV11-2 and TRBJ2-1, is EAGVAQSPRYKIIEKRQSVAFWCNPISGHATLYWYQQILGQGPKLLIQFQNNGVVDDSQLPKDRFSAERLKGVDSTLKIQPAKLEDSAVYLCASSSTGVSYYNEQFFGPGTRLTVL.